The present T cell receptor beta chain was sequenced within a study of CXCR3-negative and CXCR3-positive naive CD8 T cells. Study-wide findings and caveats: High diversity, comparable across both naive subsets, contrasted with much lower diversity in memory CD8+ cells. The study found more hydrophobic TRB CDR3s in CXCR3-positive naive cells than in CXCR3-negative naive cells.

Per germline, CDR1 MDHEN and CDR2 SYDVKM. The CDR3 runs 13 residues. Through 5' RACE with UMI labels, the TRB cDNA libraries were prepared. TCRdb re-called the 5' RACE reads and catalogs CDR3 proteins one per entry, DNA excluded. This repertoire includes around 60,000 distinct CDR3 sequences. Regarding this clonotype: What it binds is not known.

Sequenced input: naive CXCR3+ CD8+ T cells from blood. Subset meaning: CD45RO-CCR7+CD27+CD95- naive CD8+ T cells expressing CXCR3 (TNR3+). The TCR comes from a human donor in good health. Some clones in this sample may be carry-over from other donors' samples. This sequence joins TRBV28 and TRBJ2-5; TCRdb outputs TRBD1, but without DNA this stays unchecked. CDR3 residues: CASSLGAQETQYF. The entire variable domain, with the rest obtained from reference TRBV28 and TRBJ2-5, is as follows: DVKVTQSSRYLVKRTGEKVFLECVQDMDHENMFWYRQDPGLGLRLIYFSYDVKMKEKGDIPEGYSVSREKKERFSLILESASTNQTSMYLCASSLGAQETQYFGPGTRLLVL.